Below, one T cell receptor beta chain is given with its context. With 3 bases clipped from V and 3 bases from J, the junction kept 8 bases outside the gene matches. Germline V lookup: CDR1 SGDLS, CDR2 YYNGEE. The CDR3 has 16 amino acids. This sample stems from a study of blood T cell repertoires in COVID-19. Turning to the study itself: Acute and convalescent COVID-19 specimens originated in the United States, Italy and Spain. T cells, B-cell-depleted T cells, or PBMCs supplied cDNA or gDNA.

TCRdb's copy holds only in-frame clones and misses some; the assay was immunoSEQ multiplex PCR. The data contain fewer than 600,000 clones, 85% to 90% of them seen just once; the ten biggest clones take up approximately 1.8%. Participant reports of clinical history set cohort assignment. Resolution of symptoms, clearance, or two negative PCRs was present in recovered Cohort 3 donors. The receptor was isolated from a woman in her 40s who had recovered from COVID-19. Specimen: PBMCs or T cells enriched from blood (not recorded which). The rearrangement links TRBV9 to TRBJ2-1; 8 bases agree with TRBD2. The CDR3 coding sequence is TGTGCCAGCAGCGGCGTGACTAGCGCTAGCTACAATGAGCAGTTCTTC. It specifies CASSGVTSASYNEQFF.